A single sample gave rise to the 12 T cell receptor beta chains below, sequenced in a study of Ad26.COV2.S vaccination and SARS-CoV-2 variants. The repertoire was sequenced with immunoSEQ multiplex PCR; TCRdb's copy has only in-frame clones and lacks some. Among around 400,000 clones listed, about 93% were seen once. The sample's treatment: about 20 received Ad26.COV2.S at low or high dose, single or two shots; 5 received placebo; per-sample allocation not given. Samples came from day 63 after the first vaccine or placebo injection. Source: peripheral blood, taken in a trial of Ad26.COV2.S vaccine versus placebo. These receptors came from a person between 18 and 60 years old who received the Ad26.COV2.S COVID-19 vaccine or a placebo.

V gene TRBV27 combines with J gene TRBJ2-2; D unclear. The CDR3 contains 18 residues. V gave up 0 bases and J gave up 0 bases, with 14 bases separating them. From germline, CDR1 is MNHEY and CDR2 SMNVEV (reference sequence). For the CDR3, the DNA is TGTGCCAGCAGTTTATCCGCCCTTCATACGGCGAACACCGGGGAGCTGTTTTTT. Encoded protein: CASSLSALHTANTGELFF.

As DNA, the CDR3 is TGCGCCAGCAGCCCCGGACAGGTTAGCTACTATGGCTACACCTTC. Translation: CASSPGQVSYYGYTF. The rearrangement uses TRBV5-1 and TRBJ1-2; 7 bases fit TRBD1. Looked up from germline, CDR1 is SGHRS and CDR2 is YFSETQ. The CDR3 sequence is 15 residues long. The V gene end was trimmed by 4 bases and the J gene end by 3 bases; junction bases not matched to a gene: 9.

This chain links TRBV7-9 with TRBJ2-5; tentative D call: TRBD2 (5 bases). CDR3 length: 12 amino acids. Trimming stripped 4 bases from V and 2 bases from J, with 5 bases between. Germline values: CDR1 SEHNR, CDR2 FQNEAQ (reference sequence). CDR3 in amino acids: CASSWRQETQYF. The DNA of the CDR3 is TGTGCCAGCAGCTGGAGGCAAGAGACCCAGTACTTC. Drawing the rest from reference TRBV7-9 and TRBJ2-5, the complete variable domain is DTGVSQNPRHKITKRGQNVTFRCDPISEHNRLYWYRQTLGQGPEFLTYFQNEAQLEKSRLLSDRFSAERPKGSFSTLEIQRTEQGDSAMYLCASSWRQETQYFGPGTRLLVL.

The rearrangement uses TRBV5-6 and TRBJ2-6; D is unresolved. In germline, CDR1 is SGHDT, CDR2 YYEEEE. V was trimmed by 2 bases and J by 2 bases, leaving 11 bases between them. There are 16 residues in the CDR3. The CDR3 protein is CASSFWLVAGANVLTF. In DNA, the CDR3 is TGTGCCAGCAGCTTCTGGCTCGTAGCTGGGGCCAACGTCCTGACTTTC.

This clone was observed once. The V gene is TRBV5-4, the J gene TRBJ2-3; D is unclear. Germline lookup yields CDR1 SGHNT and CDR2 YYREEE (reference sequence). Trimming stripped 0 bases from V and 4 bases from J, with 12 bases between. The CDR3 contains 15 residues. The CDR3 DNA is TGTGCCAGCAGCTTGGCCGAATTGGGTCCAGATACGCAGTATTTT. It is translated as CASSLAELGPDTQYF.

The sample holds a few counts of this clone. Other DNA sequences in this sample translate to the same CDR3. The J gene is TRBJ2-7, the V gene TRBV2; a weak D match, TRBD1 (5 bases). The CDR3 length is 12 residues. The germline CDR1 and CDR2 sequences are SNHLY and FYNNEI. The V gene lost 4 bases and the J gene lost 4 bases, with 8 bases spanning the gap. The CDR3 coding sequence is TGTGCCAGCAGTGGCCAGGGTTACGAGCAGTACTTC. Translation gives CASSGQGYEQYF.

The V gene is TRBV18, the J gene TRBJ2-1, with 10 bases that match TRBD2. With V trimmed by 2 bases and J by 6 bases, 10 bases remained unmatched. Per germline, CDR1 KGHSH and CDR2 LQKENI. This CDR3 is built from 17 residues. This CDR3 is CASSPTGVAGGGNEQFF. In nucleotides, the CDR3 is TGTGCCAGCTCACCAACCGGGGTAGCGGGAGGAGGCAATGAGCAGTTCTTC. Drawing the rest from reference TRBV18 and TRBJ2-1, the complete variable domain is NAGVMQNPRHLVRRRGQEARLRCSPMKGHSHVYWYRQLPEEGLKFMVYLQKENIIDESGMPKERFSAEFPKEGPSILRIQQVVRGDSAAYFCASSPTGVAGGGNEQFFGPGTRLTVL.

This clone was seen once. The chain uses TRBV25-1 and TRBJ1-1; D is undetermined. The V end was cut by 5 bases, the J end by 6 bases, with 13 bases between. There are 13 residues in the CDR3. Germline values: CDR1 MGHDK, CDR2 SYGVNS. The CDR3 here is CASSPRPASEAFF. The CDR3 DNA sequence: TGTGCCAGCAGTCCCCGTCCGGCCTCTGAAGCTTTCTTT. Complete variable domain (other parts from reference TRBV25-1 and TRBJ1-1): EADIYQTPRYLVIGTGKKITLECSQTMGHDKMYWYQQDPGMELHLIHYSYGVNSTEKGDLSSESTVSRIRTEHFPLTLESARPSHTSQYLCASSPRPASEAFFGQGTRLTVV.

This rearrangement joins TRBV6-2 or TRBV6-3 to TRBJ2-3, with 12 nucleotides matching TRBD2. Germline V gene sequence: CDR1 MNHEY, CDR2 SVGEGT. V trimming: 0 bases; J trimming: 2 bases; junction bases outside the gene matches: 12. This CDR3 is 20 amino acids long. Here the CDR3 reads CASSYSFVSLAGGYTDTQYF. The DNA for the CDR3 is TGTGCCAGCAGTTACTCCTTTGTGTCACTAGCGGGAGGTTACACAGATACGCAGTATTTT.

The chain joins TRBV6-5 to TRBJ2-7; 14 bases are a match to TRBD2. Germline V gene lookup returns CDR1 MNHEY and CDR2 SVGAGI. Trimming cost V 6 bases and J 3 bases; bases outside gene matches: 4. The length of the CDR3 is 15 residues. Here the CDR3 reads CASRAGTSGSYEQYF. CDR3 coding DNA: TGTGCCAGCAGGGCCGGGACTAGCGGGAGCTACGAGCAGTACTTC.

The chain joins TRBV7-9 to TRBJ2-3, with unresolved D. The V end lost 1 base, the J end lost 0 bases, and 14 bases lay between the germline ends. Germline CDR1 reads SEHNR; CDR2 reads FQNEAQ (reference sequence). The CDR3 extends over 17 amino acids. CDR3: CASSLVRDPSSTDTQYF. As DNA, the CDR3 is TGTGCCAGCAGCTTAGTAAGGGATCCTTCTAGCACAGATACGCAGTATTTT.

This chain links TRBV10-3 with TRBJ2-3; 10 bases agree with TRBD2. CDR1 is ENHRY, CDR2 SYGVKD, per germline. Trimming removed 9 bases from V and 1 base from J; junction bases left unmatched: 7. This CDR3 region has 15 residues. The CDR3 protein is CAITTGTSGTDTQYF. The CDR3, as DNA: TGTGCCATTACTACCGGGACTAGCGGCACAGATACGCAGTATTTT.